The 27 T cell receptor beta chains below come from one sample, sequenced in a study of T-cell reconstitution after alpha-beta-depleted transplantation in children. Unique molecular identifiers tagged the TCRbeta library. Each CDR3 protein is one row after TCRdb ran MiXCR on the PCR reads. This table has about 340,000 distinct CDR3 sequences, around a tenth appearing once. This specimen was PBMCs from the stem cell graft donor, taken from the stem cell graft. Receptor source: a human donor who donated a stem cell graft to a child with acute lymphoblastic leukemia.

In this sample, this clonotype turned up a few times. The V and J genes are TRBV2 and TRBJ2-3, with D uncertain. Deletions cut 2 bases from V and 2 bases from J, with 14 bases between. The length of the CDR3 is 16 residues. The V gene's germline CDR1 is SNHLY and CDR2 FYNNEI. The CDR3 nucleotides are TGTGCCAGCAGTGAACGGGTCCCGGAACTCACAGATACGCAGTATTTT. It is translated as CASSERVPELTDTQYF.

In this sample, this clonotype turned up a few times. V and J are TRBV6-1 and TRBJ2-5; weak D call: TRBD1 (5 bases). V dropped 3 bases and J dropped 5 bases, with 13 bases sitting between them. The CDR3 sequence is 14 residues long. Germline values: CDR1 MNHNS, CDR2 SASEGT. The CDR3 DNA reads as TGTGCCAGCAGTGAGAGCAGGGTGCTTGAGACCCAGTACTTC. Its translation is CASSESRVLETQYF.

Many counts were recorded for this clonotype. The chain employs TRBV3-1 and TRBJ2-1; D is tentatively TRBD1 or TRBD2 (6 bases each). This CDR3 has 12 residues. V was clipped by 3 bases and J by 12 bases, with 12 bases between them. Germline V gene sequence: CDR1 LGHDT, CDR2 YNNKEL (reference sequence). The CDR3 spells CASSHLQGGQFF. DNA for the CDR3: TGTGCCAGCAGCCACCTACAGGGAGGGCAGTTCTTC.

This clonotype was picked up a small number of times. V usage is TRBV6-5 and J usage is TRBJ2-1, with 12 bases matching TRBD2. This CDR3 contains 18 residues. The V gene end was trimmed by 0 bases and the J gene end by 3 bases; junction bases not matched to a gene: 6. Germline V gene lookup returns CDR1 MNHEY and CDR2 SVGAGI. CDR3 residues: CASSYSISSGRGYNEQFF. The CDR3 DNA reads as TGTGCCAGCAGTTACTCGATTTCTAGCGGGAGGGGCTACAATGAGCAGTTCTTC.

The chain couples TRBV7-2 to TRBJ2-7; D may be TRBD2 (7 bases). V was clipped by 5 bases and J by 2 bases, with 16 bases between them. This CDR3 region has 15 residues. Looked up from germline, CDR1 is SGHTA and CDR2 is FQGNSA. The CDR3 here is CASSPFGGQAYEQYF. CDR3 nucleotide sequence: TGTGCCAGCAGCCCCTTCGGGGGGCAAGCCTACGAGCAGTACTTC.

The sample holds many counts of this clonotype. This chain joins TRBV9 and TRBJ2-1, with 7 bases that match TRBD2. J lost 0 bases, V lost 1 base, and 4 bases had no gene match. The CDR3 covers 16 residues. Germline V gene sequence: CDR1 SGDLS, CDR2 YYNGEE. The CDR3 nucleotides are TGTGCCAGCAGCGTACAAGGCGGGAGCTCCTACAATGAGCAGTTCTTC. Its translation: CASSVQGGSSYNEQFF. The full variable domain, its missing parts supplied by reference TRBV9 and TRBJ2-1, is DSGVTQTPKHLITATGQRVTLRCSPRSGDLSVYWYQQSLDQGLQFLIQYYNGEERAKGNILERFSAQQFPDLHSELNLSSLELGDSALYFCASSVQGGSSYNEQFFGPGTRLTVL.

The V and J genes are TRBV12-3 or TRBV12-4 and TRBJ2-2; TRBD2 matches 9 bases. Trimming removed 11 bases from V and 2 bases from J; junction bases left unmatched: 15. The CDR3 covers 17 residues. CDR3 amino acids: CAFSRPSGEGNTGELFF. The CDR3 nucleotides read TGTGCCTTCAGTCGGCCTAGCGGGGAGGGCAACACCGGGGAGCTGTTTTTT.

This clonotype was seen many times. The CDR3 region has the DNA TGCAGTGCCCGCCGGGAGGGACTAGCGCTTTACGAGCAGTACTTC. As protein: CSARREGLALYEQYF. The V gene is TRBV20-1, the J gene TRBJ2-7; 10 nucleotides align to TRBD2. The CDR3 length is 15 residues. The germline CDR1 and CDR2 sequences are DFQATT and SNEGSKA (reference sequence). V shed 6 bases, J shed 4 bases, and the junction held 12 bases outside the gene matches.

The chain carries TRBV4-1 and TRBJ1-1; D remains ambiguous. The V end was cut by 1 base, the J end by 0 bases, with 9 bases between. The length of the CDR3 is 15 residues. The germline CDR1 and CDR2 sequences are MGHRA and YSYEKL. The CDR3 sequence is CASSQGEGLNTEAFF. The CDR3 DNA reads TGCGCCAGCAGCCAAGGAGAAGGACTGAACACTGAAGCTTTCTTT.

This clonotype has just a few counts. The chain couples TRBV20-1 to TRBJ2-3, with 7 bases that match TRBD2. J gave up 7 bases and V 0 bases, and 7 bases lay outside the gene matches. The V gene's germline CDR1 is DFQATT and CDR2 SNEGSKA (reference sequence). The length of the CDR3 is 14 residues. CDR3: CSARDAGELNTQYF. CDR3 nucleotide sequence: TGCAGTGCTAGAGATGCGGGAGAGCTGAATACGCAGTATTTT.

The CDR3 protein is CASSQSGTKETQYF. CDR3 coding DNA: TGTGCCAGCTCACAATCCGGGACAAAAGAGACCCAGTACTTC. The chain couples TRBV18 to TRBJ2-5; possibly TRBD1 for D (6 bases). Germline assignment: CDR1 KGHSH and CDR2 LQKENI. V lost 4 bases and J lost 3, with 12 bases in between. The CDR3 is 14 amino acids.

This clonotype was observed at least ten times. The rearrangement uses TRBV4-1 and TRBJ2-7; 8 nucleotides line up with TRBD2. Germline CDR1 is MGHRA and CDR2 is YSYEKL. The CDR3 consists of 15 residues. Trimming cost V 1 base and J 0 bases; bases outside gene matches: 2. The CDR3 DNA is TGCGCCAGCAGCCAAGCACTAGCGGACTCCTACGAGCAGTACTTC. Its translation: CASSQALADSYEQYF.

This clonotype appeared a few times. The rearrangement joins TRBV25-1 to TRBJ2-7; D is unresolved. The CDR3 is 12 residues long. CDR1 and CDR2 (germline): MGHDK, SYGVNS. The V and J ends lost 4 bases and 4 bases respectively, with 8 bases between them. The DNA for the CDR3 is TGTGCCAGCAGTGTTTCGTGGTACGAGCAGTACTTC. This encodes CASSVSWYEQYF.

This clonotype was recorded many times. The chain recombines TRBV7-2 with TRBJ2-5; D is unresolved. V was shortened by 5 bases and J by 5 bases, with 18 bases between the two germline ends. From germline, CDR1 is SGHTA and CDR2 FQGNSA. CDR3 length: 15 residues. The CDR3 bases are TGTGCCAGCAGCCCGGCGGTGACGCCGTCGGAGACCCAGTACTTC. Amino acid sequence: CASSPAVTPSETQYF. The entire variable domain, with the rest obtained from reference TRBV7-2 and TRBJ2-5, is as follows: GAGVSQSPSNKVTEKGKDVELRCDPISGHTALYWYRQSLGQGLEFLIYFQGNSAPDKSGLPSDRFSAERTGGSVSTLTIQRTQQEDSAVYLCASSPAVTPSETQYFGPGTRLLVL.

V is TRBV4-1 and J is TRBJ1-1; 10 nucleotides match TRBD1. CDR3 length: 15 residues. Germline values: CDR1 MGHRA, CDR2 YSYEKL. The ends lost 3 bases at V and 5 bases at J; junction bases unmatched: 6. CDR3 in amino acids: CASSHPGQGKTEAFF. DNA of the CDR3: TGCGCCAGCAGCCATCCGGGACAGGGGAAAACTGAAGCTTTCTTT.

At least ten counts were recorded for this clonotype. The chain links TRBV27 to TRBJ2-7; D is unresolved. The CDR3 runs 16 residues. V was pared by 2 bases and J by 3 bases, with 17 bases between. Germline V CDR1 and CDR2: MNHEY, SMNVEV (reference sequence). The chain's CDR3 is CASSLRPPSLHYEQYF. The CDR3 nucleotides are TGTGCCAGCAGTTTACGGCCACCCAGCCTCCACTACGAGCAGTACTTC.

This clonotype was counted ten times or more. V gene TRBV5-1 combines with J gene TRBJ2-1, with D unresolved. Germline CDR1 is SGHRS and CDR2 is YFSETQ. V was shortened by 5 bases and J by 0 bases, with 3 bases between the two germline ends. The CDR3 sequence is 12 residues long. As DNA, the CDR3 is TGCGCCAGCAGTTACTCCTACAATGAGCAGTTCTTC. Translated, it gives CASSYSYNEQFF. The whole variable domain, filled in from reference TRBV5-1 and TRBJ2-1, reads KAGVTQTPRYLIKTRGQQVTLSCSPISGHRSVSWYQQTPGQGLQFLFEYFSETQRNKGNFPGRFSGRQFSNSRSEMNVSTLELGDSALYLCASSYSYNEQFFGPGTRLTVL.

The V gene is TRBV6-5, the J gene TRBJ2-7, with D maybe TRBD1 (5 bases). This CDR3 has 15 residues. From germline, CDR1 is MNHEY and CDR2 SVGAGI. Trimming cost V 0 bases and J 1 base, with 10 bases left between them. DNA of the CDR3: TGTGCCAGCAGTTACTCGACAGCTCGTTCCTACGAGCAGTACTTC. Its protein product is CASSYSTARSYEQYF.

The CDR3 DNA reads TGTGCCAGCAGCCCCCTGGGACCGGACAATGAGCAGTTCTTC. The encoded protein is CASSPLGPDNEQFF. The chain carries TRBV5-6 and TRBJ2-1; D may match TRBD1 or TRBD2 (5 bases each). Germline CDR1 is SGHDT and CDR2 is YYEEEE. The CDR3 extends over 14 amino acids. Trimming shortened V by 4 bases and J by 5 bases, and 13 bases separated the two germline ends. The full variable domain, in which reference TRBV5-6 and TRBJ2-1 provide the parts outside the CDR3, is DAGVTQSPTHLIKTRGQQVTLRCSPKSGHDTVSWYQQALGQGPQFIFQYYEEEERQRGNFPDRFSGHQFPNYSSELNVNALLLGDSALYLCASSPLGPDNEQFFGPGTRLTVL.

The gene calls are TRBV7-8 and TRBJ2-1; TRBD2 matches 12 bases. Germline trimming cut 2 bases from V and 7 bases from J; bases unmatched to any gene: 6. This CDR3 region has 16 residues. CDR1 and CDR2 from the germline V gene are SGHVS and FQNEAQ. CDR3 protein: CASSLLAGGRENEQFF. For the CDR3, the DNA is TGTGCCAGCAGCTTACTAGCGGGAGGGAGAGAAAATGAGCAGTTCTTC.

This clonotype was counted between two and nine times. J is TRBJ2-1 and V is TRBV7-6; TRBD2 might be the D (5 bases). The CDR3 totals 16 residues. The V end lost 0 bases, the J end lost 3 bases, and 12 bases lay between the germline ends. CDR1 and CDR2 (germline): SGHVS, FNYEAQ. The CDR3 sequence is CASSLAGSTGYNEQFF. CDR3 nucleotides: TGTGCCAGCAGCTTAGCTGGGAGTACGGGCTACAATGAGCAGTTCTTC. Complete variable domain (other parts from reference TRBV7-6 and TRBJ2-1): GAGVSQSPRYKVTKRGQDVALRCDPISGHVSLYWYRQALGQGPEFLTYFNYEAQQDKSGLPNDRFSAERPEGSISTLTIQRTEQRDSAMYRCASSLAGSTGYNEQFFGPGTRLTVL.

This clonotype was counted between two and nine times. This chain connects TRBV18 to TRBJ1-5, with 7 positions matching TRBD1. Germline V lookup: CDR1 KGHSH, CDR2 LQKENI. V shed 3 bases, J shed 5 bases, and the junction held 7 bases outside the gene matches. The CDR3 runs to 15 residues. CDR3 coding DNA: TGTGCCAGCTCACCGCAGGGCAGGGGGGATCAGCCCCAGCATTTT. Translated, it gives CASSPQGRGDQPQHF.

The V and J genes are TRBV5-8 and TRBJ2-3; D possibly corresponds to TRBD2 (6 bases). Germline values: CDR1 SGHTS, CDR2 YDEGEE. V shed 2 bases and J shed 9 bases, with 19 bases lying between them. The CDR3 totals 15 residues. The CDR3 bases are TGTGCCAGCAGCTTAAGTGGGGACTTGACGCCGACGCAGTATTTT. As protein: CASSLSGDLTPTQYF.

The rearrangement joins TRBV5-1 to TRBJ2-1, with TRBD1 matching over 7 bases. Per the germline V gene, CDR1 is SGHRS and CDR2 is YFSETQ. This CDR3 region has 15 residues. V lost 6 bases, J lost 4 bases, and 10 bases stayed unmatched. CDR3 residues: CASTQRTGSYNEQFF. DNA of the CDR3: TGCGCCAGCACCCAACGGACAGGTTCGTACAATGAGCAGTTCTTC. The whole variable domain, filled in from reference TRBV5-1 and TRBJ2-1, reads KAGVTQTPRYLIKTRGQQVTLSCSPISGHRSVSWYQQTPGQGLQFLFEYFSETQRNKGNFPGRFSGRQFSNSRSEMNVSTLELGDSALYLCASTQRTGSYNEQFFGPGTRLTVL.

Concerning this clonotype: A much larger clone sits a single nucleotide away, making a read error possible. This chain links TRBV12-3 or TRBV12-4 with TRBJ2-7, with 7 bases that match TRBD2. The ends lost 7 bases at V and 6 bases at J; junction bases unmatched: 12. The CDR3 loop spans 14 amino acids. The CDR3 sequence: CASKRTGLFCEQYF. The CDR3 nucleotides read TGTGCCAGCAAACGGACGGGACTATTCTGCGAGCAGTACTTC.

This clonotype was counted at least ten times. The V and J genes are TRBV4-2 and TRBJ2-7; 7 nucleotides align to TRBD2. The trim removed 2 bases at V and 0 bases at J, leaving 19 bases unmatched. This CDR3 contains 20 residues. Germline lookup yields CDR1 LGHNA and CDR2 YNFKEQ. In DNA form, the CDR3 reads TGTGCCAGCAGCCAAATCCTCTTTGCCCATAGCGGGTACAGCTCCTACGAGCAGTACTTC. Translated, it gives CASSQILFAHSGYSSYEQYF.

This clonotype was detected a few times. The J gene is TRBJ1-2, the V gene TRBV29-1, with D perhaps TRBD1 (5 bases). The CDR3 is 15 amino acids. The ends were cut back, 1 base at V and 3 bases at J, with 15 bases in the middle. Germline V gene lookup returns CDR1 SQVTM and CDR2 ANQGSEA. CDR3 nucleotides: TGCAGCGTTGAAGGGCAGGGTCAGCCTTACTATGGCTACACCTTC. It codes for CSVEGQGQPYYGYTF.